This T cell receptor (beta chain) was observed in a study of T-cell reconstitution after alpha-beta-depleted transplantation in children. This clonotype was picked up many times. Its matching antigen is unknown. The study, taken as a whole, reports: About two months after transplant, alpha-beta T cells reportedly came from several hundred expanded graft clones. For some patients, TCRbeta diversity was high at day 60 because of recipient T cells and thymic progenitors that survived. T-cell numbers and diversity, one year after transplant, stemmed largely from T cells that were newly produced.

TCRbeta library preparation incorporated unique molecular identifiers. TCRdb recomputed calls from the PCR reads with MiXCR, one row per CDR3 protein. The profile shows about 460,000 distinct CDR3 sequences, 10% of them singletons. Sequenced material: PBMCs, taken before TCRalphabeta/CD19-depleted stem cell transplant. The TCR was taken from a child aged 2-15 years with inherited bone marrow failure, due to receive a stem cell transplant.

CDR3 loop: CAISDPGQGEMLQFF. In DNA form, the CDR3 reads TGTGCCATCAGTGATCCGGGACAGGGGGAGATGTTACAGTTCTTC. The gene calls are TRBV10-3 and TRBJ2-1; 11 bases fit TRBD1. V dropped 3 bases and J dropped 13; count of bases not matched to a gene: 11. From germline, CDR1 is ENHRY and CDR2 SYGVKD. The CDR3 extends over 15 amino acids.